The next 20 T cell receptor beta chains were all read from a single sample in a study of shared clonotypes between healthy human individuals. The method was immunoSEQ multiplex PCR; TCRdb's version includes in-frame clones alone and lacks a portion of them. The table has nearly 2 million clones, just under 95% seen once. Naive-designated CD8 cells lacked CD45RO, were positively enriched for CCR7, and omitted terminally differentiated effector memory CD45RA+ cells. Sequencing input: naive CD8+ T cells sorted from blood. These receptors originate from a man between 18 and 35 years old in good health.

This clone was seen just once. This chain links TRBV6-5 with TRBJ2-2; D is perhaps TRBD2 (5 bases). The CDR3 spans 15 residues. The germline V and J ends were trimmed by 2 bases and 1 base, with 8 bases remaining between them. Per germline, CDR1 MNHEY and CDR2 SVGAGI. Here the CDR3 reads CASSYERVNTGELFF. The DNA for the CDR3 is TGTGCCAGCAGTTACGAGAGGGTGAACACCGGGGAGCTGTTTTTT.

Only one count was recorded for this clone. The rearrangement uses TRBV11-2 and TRBJ2-1; possible D gene TRBD2, 6 bases. Germline V gives CDR1 SGHAT, CDR2 FQNNGV. V shed 3 bases and J shed 7 bases, with 13 bases lying between them. This CDR3 has 14 residues. The DNA for the CDR3 is TGTGCCAGCAGCTTGTCGGGGACTGGGAATGAGCAGTTCTTC. Protein product: CASSLSGTGNEQFF.

The V call is TRBV27, the J call TRBJ2-3; weak D call: TRBD1 (5 bases). The germline V gene encodes CDR1 MNHEY and CDR2 SMNVEV (reference sequence). V shed 5 bases and J shed 7 bases, with 16 bases lying between them. CDR3 length: 14 residues. The CDR3 here is CASSLRTPAHTQYF. The CDR3 nucleotides read TGTGCCAGCAGTCTCCGGACACCTGCTCATACGCAGTATTTT.

The chain combines TRBV5-4 with TRBJ2-6; 9 bases line up with TRBD1. V shed 3 bases, J shed 0 bases, and the junction held 1 base outside the gene matches. CDR1 is SGHNT and CDR2 is YYREEE in the germline V gene (reference sequence). The CDR3 length is 16 residues. The DNA for the CDR3 is TGTGCCAGCAGCTGGGACAGGGACTCTGGGGCCAACGTCCTGACTTTC. Protein: CASSWDRDSGANVLTF.

A single count supports this clone. V gene TRBV5-8 combines with J gene TRBJ2-2; D remains unclear. Trimming pared 2 bases from V and 2 bases from J, leaving 10 bases between. There are 15 residues in the CDR3. Germline V gives CDR1 SGHTS, CDR2 YDEGEE. The CDR3 DNA sequence: TGTGCCAGCAGCTTCTATGACACTAACACCGGGGAGCTGTTTTTT. Amino acid sequence: CASSFYDTNTGELFF.

This sequence joins TRBV30 and TRBJ1-2; unclear D gene. The germline V gene has CDR1 GTSNPN and CDR2 SVGIG (reference sequence). The CDR3 runs to 12 residues. The V end lost 0 bases, the J end lost 4 bases, and 6 bases lay between the germline ends. The CDR3 reads CAWSVPGYGYTF. DNA of the CDR3: TGTGCCTGGAGTGTACCGGGCTATGGCTACACCTTC.

The chain employs TRBV30 and TRBJ2-3; D call uncertain. Looked up from germline, CDR1 is GTSNPN and CDR2 is SVGIG (reference sequence). Trimming pared 1 base from V and 0 bases from J, leaving 8 bases between. The CDR3 spans 14 residues. This CDR3 is CAWSAAVSTDTQYF. DNA of the CDR3: TGTGCCTGGAGTGCGGCAGTTAGCACAGATACGCAGTATTTT. Full variable domain (remainder filled in from reference TRBV30 and TRBJ2-3): SQTIHQWPATLVQPVGSPLSLECTVEGTSNPNLYWYRQAAGRGLQLLFYSVGIGQISSEVPQNLSASRPQDRQFILSSKKLLLSDSGFYLCAWSAAVSTDTQYFGPGTRLTVL.

The chain carries TRBV7-8 and TRBJ1-1, with D perhaps TRBD1 (5 bases). This CDR3 comprises 14 residues. V lost 5 bases, J lost 4 bases, and 14 bases lay in between. The germline CDR1 and CDR2 sequences are SGHVS and FQNEAQ. The CDR3, as DNA: TGTGCCAGCAGCCAGGAGGCGGGGACCACTGAAGCTTTCTTT. This encodes CASSQEAGTTEAFF.

This rearrangement joins TRBV14 to TRBJ1-4, with TRBD1 matching over 7 bases. J lost 10 bases, V lost 1 base, and 9 bases had no gene match. The germline gives CDR1 SGHDN, CDR2 FVKESK. CDR3 size: 15 residues. The chain's CDR3 is CASSQGFGTALKLFF. As DNA, the CDR3 is TGTGCCAGCAGCCAAGGTTTCGGGACAGCATTAAAACTGTTTTTT.

Details on this clone: In the same sample, other DNA sequences code for this CDR3. This CDR3 reads CASSPGTDTQYF. CDR3 nucleotides: TGTGCCAGCAGCCCGGGCACAGATACGCAGTATTTT. The gene calls are TRBV7-2 and TRBJ2-3; D unresolved. The CDR3 runs 12 residues. V was pared by 5 bases and J by 1 base, with 4 bases between. Germline CDR1 reads SGHTA; CDR2 reads FQGNSA.

This clone was counted a single time. Other DNA sequences within the sample encode an identical CDR3. V is TRBV28 and J is TRBJ2-7; 7 positions match TRBD1. Trimming cost V 5 bases and J 2 bases; bases outside gene matches: 6. Germline CDR1 and CDR2: MDHEN and SYDVKM. This CDR3 contains 14 residues. CDR3 in amino acids: CASSLQGLTYEQYF. The CDR3 nucleotides read TGTGCCAGCAGTCTACAGGGGTTGACCTACGAGCAGTACTTC.

The rearrangement joins TRBV27 to TRBJ2-4; D is undetermined. Germline values: CDR1 MNHEY, CDR2 SMNVEV (reference sequence). V was shortened by 10 bases and J by 5 bases, with 15 bases between the two germline ends. This CDR3 is 13 amino acids long. The CDR3: CATYDRLENIQYF. CDR3 DNA: TGTGCCACCTATGATAGGCTCGAAAACATTCAGTACTTC.

This rearrangement joins TRBV19 to TRBJ2-7; TRBD2 matches at 11 bases. With V trimmed by 9 bases and J by 4 bases, 8 bases remained unmatched. Germline-derived CDR1 and CDR2 are LNHDA and SQIVND (reference sequence). The CDR3 is 14 amino acids. CDR3 region: CASSQTSGAYEQYF. The CDR3 DNA reads as TGTGCCAGCTCACAGACTAGCGGGGCGTACGAGCAGTACTTC. Together with reference TRBV19 and TRBJ2-7, the CDR3 gives the full variable domain: DGGITQSPKYLFRKEGQNVTLSCEQNLNHDAMYWYRQDPGQGLRLIYYSQIVNDFQKGDIAEGYSVSREKKESFPLTVTSAQKNPTAFYLCASSQTSGAYEQYFGPGTRLTVT.

V and J are TRBV29-1 and TRBJ2-7; D is possibly TRBD1 (5 bases). V was trimmed by 6 bases and J by 0 bases, leaving 15 bases between them. The CDR3 totals 14 residues. Germline V gene sequence: CDR1 SQVTM, CDR2 ANQGSEA. For the CDR3, the DNA is TGCAGCGTCGGCGACAGCCCCAACTCCTACGAGCAGTACTTC. Its translation is CSVGDSPNSYEQYF.

The genes are TRBV6-1 and TRBJ1-2; 9 bases align to TRBD1. This CDR3 has 11 amino acids. Per germline, CDR1 MNHNS and CDR2 SASEGT. With V trimmed by 10 bases and J by 6 bases, 3 bases remained unmatched. The CDR3 spells CAKDRGDGYTF. CDR3 sequence (DNA): TGTGCCAAAGACAGGGGGGATGGCTACACCTTC.

The V gene is TRBV2, the J gene TRBJ2-7; D might be TRBD1 or TRBD2, each matching 5 bases. CDR1 and CDR2 (germline): SNHLY, FYNNEI. Trimming left V 6 bases short and J 0 bases short, with 21 bases between. The CDR3 loop spans 17 amino acids. This CDR3 reads CASSSSPGRTYSYEQYF. Written as DNA, the CDR3 is TGTGCCAGCAGCTCCAGCCCGGGACGCACCTACTCCTACGAGCAGTACTTC.

The chain uses TRBV29-1 and TRBJ2-1; 8 nucleotides line up with TRBD1. V lost 6 bases, J lost 9 bases, and 4 bases stayed unmatched. CDR3 length equals 11 residues. CDR1 and CDR2 from the germline V gene are SQVTM and ANQGSEA. The CDR3 reads CSVDRGIEQFF. DNA for the CDR3: TGCAGCGTCGACAGGGGAATTGAGCAGTTCTTC.

This rearrangement joins TRBV4-1 to TRBJ2-3, with D maybe TRBD1 (6 bases). This CDR3 is built from 15 residues. Trimming shortened V by 2 bases and J by 2 bases, and 11 bases separated the two germline ends. The germline V gene has CDR1 MGHRA and CDR2 YSYEKL. CDR3 nucleotides: TGCGCCAGCAGCCAAAGGACAGATACCACAGATACGCAGTATTTT. Amino acid sequence: CASSQRTDTTDTQYF.

In DNA, the CDR3 is TGTGCCAGCAGTCTCCAGACAGCGGAGACCCAGTACTTC. Translating it yields CASSLQTAETQYF. The genes are TRBV7-9 and TRBJ2-5, with D maybe TRBD1 (5 bases). Germline V gives CDR1 SEHNR, CDR2 FQNEAQ (reference sequence). Trimming stripped 6 bases from V and 5 bases from J, with 13 bases between. The CDR3 sequence is 13 residues long.

This sequence joins TRBV5-6 and TRBJ1-5; possibly TRBD1 for D (5 bases). Germline loops: CDR1 SGHDT, CDR2 YYEEEE. This CDR3 region has 18 residues. V lost 3 bases and J lost 5, with 24 bases in between. The chain's CDR3 is CASSYKGEARGLYQPQHF. In DNA form, the CDR3 reads TGTGCCAGCAGCTACAAAGGGGAGGCGCGGGGCCTATATCAGCCCCAGCATTTT.